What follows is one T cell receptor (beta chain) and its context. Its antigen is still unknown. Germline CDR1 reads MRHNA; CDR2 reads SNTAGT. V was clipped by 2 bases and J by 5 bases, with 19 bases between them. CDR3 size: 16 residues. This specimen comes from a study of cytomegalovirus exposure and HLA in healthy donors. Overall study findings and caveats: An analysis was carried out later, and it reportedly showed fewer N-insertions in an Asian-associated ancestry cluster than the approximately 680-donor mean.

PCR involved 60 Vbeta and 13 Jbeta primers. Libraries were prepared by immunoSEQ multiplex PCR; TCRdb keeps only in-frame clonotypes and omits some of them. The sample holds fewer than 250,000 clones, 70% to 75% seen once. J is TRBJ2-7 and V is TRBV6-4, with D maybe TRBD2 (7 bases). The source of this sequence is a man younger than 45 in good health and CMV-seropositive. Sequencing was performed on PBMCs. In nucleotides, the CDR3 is TGTGCCAGCAGTGACCCCTCGGGGGGCGAGGGAGACGAGCAGTACTTC. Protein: CASSDPSGGEGDEQYF.